The following is a T cell receptor beta chain sequence with its context. What it binds is not known. Using immunoSEQ multiplex PCR, the repertoire was profiled, and TCRdb retains in-frame clones only, with some absent. The sample has tens of thousands of clones, about 90% seen once. CDR1 and CDR2 (germline): SGHNT, YYREEE (reference sequence). The CDR3 spans 12 residues. Between the trimmed V and J ends, which lost 1 base and 1 base, there was a span of 3 bases. This sample stems from a study of chemoradiotherapy in HPV16-positive cancers. Study conclusions and caveats: Functional assays defining HPV-specific T cells used only two HPV16-positive patients. In HPV16-positive patients, HPV-responsive T-cell expansion tracked better recurrence-free survival.

Repertoires were sampled repeatedly during chemoradiotherapy. This specimen was blood, taken from a patient who underwent chemoradiotherapy. This sequence was found in a human donor with HPV-associated anogenital cancer. This chain connects TRBV5-4 to TRBJ2-7; D call uncertain. CDR3 region: CASSLPSYEQYF. The CDR3 DNA sequence: TGTGCCAGCAGCTTGCCGTCCTACGAGCAGTACTTC.